This T cell receptor beta chain was captured by sequencing in a study of T cells after yellow fever vaccination. V lost 6 bases to trimming and J lost 5 bases, with 16 bases between them. The CDR3 covers 14 residues. Germline V gene data show CDR1 as DFQATT and CDR2 as SNEGSKA (reference sequence). TCRdb called the 5' RACE reads again in MiXCR, with one record for every CDR3 protein. The table includes under 150,000 distinct CDR3 sequences, less than 9.5% detected once. The chain is built from TRBV20-1 and TRBJ1-4; D is ambiguous. The sequencing used CD4+ T cells sorted from PBMCs, collected 5 days after the yellow fever booster vaccination. This TCR came from a young man who received the YFV17D yellow fever vaccine. CDR3 sequence reads: CSAPGAGKNEKLFF. The CDR3, as DNA: TGCAGTGCCCCGGGAGCAGGCAAGAATGAAAAACTGTTTTTT.